The 16 T cell receptor beta chains presented below share a single source sample, sequenced in a study of T cell changes during pregnancy in multiple sclerosis. Sequenced by immunoSEQ multiplex PCR; TCRdb stores in-frame clones only, minus some. The top ten clones hold around 0.91% of a sample with around 80,000 clones, approximately 93% of them seen once. The sequenced sample was peripheral blood, obtained in the second trimester of pregnancy. All receptors come from a female donor in good health, enrolled as a control in a pregnancy study.

V is TRBV9 and J is TRBJ2-5, with D perhaps TRBD2 (5 bases). The germline CDR1 and CDR2 sequences are SGDLS and YYNGEE. Trimming removed 5 bases at V and 2 bases at J, with 16 bases between. This CDR3 has 15 residues. Here the CDR3 DNA reads TGTGCCAGCAGTGACGGAGGTGAACCACAAGAGACCCAGTACTTC. It translates to CASSDGGEPQETQYF.

The genes are TRBV19 and TRBJ1-5; 10 bases are shared with TRBD1. CDR1 LNHDA and CDR2 SQIVND come from the germline V gene (reference sequence). This CDR3 comprises 16 residues. V lost 5 bases and J lost 2; bases outside the gene matches: 6. The chain's CDR3 is CASSETGTGGNQPQHF. CDR3 sequence (DNA): TGTGCCAGTAGTGAGACCGGGACAGGGGGCAATCAGCCCCAGCATTTT.

The genes are TRBV4-1 and TRBJ2-2; the match to TRBD2 covers 12 bases. Germline V lookup: CDR1 MGHRA, CDR2 YSYEKL. This CDR3 comprises 17 residues. V trimming: 5 bases; J trimming: 5 bases; junction bases outside the gene matches: 9. This CDR3 reads CASSLLAGGPETGELFF. CDR3 nucleotides: TGCGCCAGCAGCTTGCTAGCGGGAGGGCCTGAGACCGGGGAGCTGTTTTTT.

The chain recombines TRBV2 with TRBJ2-3, with TRBD2 identical over 11 bases. J gave up 4 bases and V 10 bases, and 10 bases lay outside the gene matches. CDR3 length equals 15 residues. CDR1 and CDR2 from the germline V gene are SNHLY and FYNNEI. The CDR3 here is CANKAGTSGSDTQYF. DNA for the CDR3: TGTGCCAATAAGGCCGGGACTAGCGGATCAGATACGCAGTATTTT.

The V and J genes are TRBV27 and TRBJ2-7; D ambiguous. V lost 5 bases and J 3 bases, leaving 20 bases between the germline ends. The CDR3 is 16 amino acids. Germline-derived CDR1 and CDR2 are MNHEY and SMNVEV (reference sequence). CDR3 nucleotide sequence: TGTGCCAGCAGTCCCAACCCCCGCGGCTTCAACTACGAGCAGTACTTC. Protein product: CASSPNPRGFNYEQYF.

This chain joins TRBV5-1 and TRBJ2-3; D not resolved. The germline V gene encodes CDR1 SGHRS and CDR2 YFSETQ. The CDR3 consists of 16 residues. The V end was cut by 2 bases, the J end by 2 bases, with 15 bases between. The CDR3 is CASSFPRATTTDTQYF. CDR3 coding DNA: TGCGCCAGCAGCTTCCCGCGAGCGACCACCACAGATACGCAGTATTTT.

This chain uses TRBV2 with TRBJ2-6; 7 positions match TRBD2. The germline V gene has CDR1 SNHLY and CDR2 FYNNEI. J lost 4 bases, V lost 6 bases, and 12 bases had no gene match. CDR3 size: 17 residues. Here the CDR3 reads CASRWPLGGTGANVLTF. The CDR3 region has the DNA TGTGCCAGCAGGTGGCCCTTGGGGGGGACCGGGGCCAACGTCCTGACTTTC. Variable domain in full (rest from reference TRBV2 and TRBJ2-6): EPEVTQTPSHQVTQMGQEVILRCVPISNHLYFYWYRQILGQKVEFLVSFYNNEISEKSEIFDDQFSVERPDGSNFTLKIRSTKLEDSAMYFCASRWPLGGTGANVLTFGAGSRLTVL.

J is TRBJ2-7 and V is TRBV2, with TRBD2 as a possible D gene (6 bases). V was cut by 3 bases and J by 3 bases, with 15 bases left in between. This CDR3 contains 15 residues. Germline loops: CDR1 SNHLY, CDR2 FYNNEI. The CDR3 DNA reads as TGTGCCAGCAGTGACCCTAGCGCAAATTACTACGAGCAGTACTTC. It is translated as CASSDPSANYYEQYF.

V is TRBV2 and J is TRBJ2-5; D remains ambiguous. Deletions cut 1 base from V and 4 bases from J, with 10 bases between. Germline V lookup: CDR1 SNHLY, CDR2 FYNNEI. The CDR3 runs 14 residues. The CDR3 DNA sequence: TGTGCCAGCAGTGAAGGGGTTTCGGGAGAGACCCAGTACTTC. Its protein product is CASSEGVSGETQYF.

This rearrangement joins TRBV28 to TRBJ2-5; D unclear. The V end lost 5 bases, the J end lost 1 base, and 11 bases lay between the germline ends. The germline CDR1 and CDR2 sequences are MDHEN and SYDVKM. This CDR3 spans 14 amino acids. CDR3 amino acids: CASSTSESQETQYF. The CDR3 DNA sequence: TGTGCCAGCAGTACTTCCGAGTCCCAAGAGACCCAGTACTTC.

The rearrangement joins TRBV11-2 to TRBJ2-7; the D gene is possibly TRBD2 (6 bases). The V gene's germline CDR1 is SGHAT and CDR2 FQNNGV. The CDR3 consists of 16 residues. Trimming removed 2 bases at V and 0 bases at J, with 14 bases between. For the CDR3, the DNA is TGTGCCAGCAGCTTACATTCGGGGGAGAGCTCCTACGAGCAGTACTTC. It is translated as CASSLHSGESSYEQYF.

J is TRBJ2-7 and V is TRBV5-5; tentative D call: TRBD1 (6 bases). This CDR3 contains 16 residues. V shed 0 bases and J shed 2 bases, with 15 bases lying between them. CDR1 and CDR2 (germline): SGHKS, YYEKEE (reference sequence). CDR3: CASSLGTGRGTYEQYF. In DNA form, the CDR3 reads TGTGCCAGCAGCTTGGGGACCGGCAGGGGCACCTACGAGCAGTACTTC. Using reference TRBV5-5 and TRBJ2-7 for the parts outside the CDR3, the full variable domain is DAGVTQSPTHLIKTRGQQVTLRCSPISGHKSVSWYQQVLGQGPQFIFQYYEKEERGRGNFPDRFSARQFPNYSSELNVNALLLGDSALYLCASSLGTGRGTYEQYFGPGTRLTVT.

CDR3 sequence: CAISEFTSGRSYNEQFF. CDR3 coding DNA: TGTGCCATCAGTGAGTTTACTAGCGGGAGATCCTACAATGAGCAGTTCTTC. The J gene is TRBJ2-1, the V gene TRBV10-3; 11 bases match TRBD2. Germline V lookup: CDR1 ENHRY, CDR2 SYGVKD. The CDR3 extends over 17 amino acids. Trimming cost V 1 base and J 1 base; bases outside gene matches: 3.

This rearrangement joins TRBV9 to TRBJ2-1; 9 nucleotides match TRBD1. The germline V gene encodes CDR1 SGDLS and CDR2 YYNGEE. This CDR3 is 18 amino acids long. With 3 bases clipped from V and 4 bases from J, the junction kept 14 bases outside the gene matches. The CDR3 DNA follows: TGTGCCAGCAGCGGCGTAAAAGGACAGGGGAGAAGGTACAATGAGCAGTTCTTC. Protein sequence: CASSGVKGQGRRYNEQFF.

V is TRBV5-1 and J is TRBJ2-5; 8 positions agree with TRBD1. V shed 4 bases and J 4 bases; nucleotides not matched to a gene: 9. CDR1 and CDR2 (germline): SGHRS, YFSETQ. The CDR3 has 15 residues. The CDR3, as DNA: TGCGCCAGCAGCCCGCAGGGGGCCCCCACAGAGACCCAGTACTTC. It yields the protein CASSPQGAPTETQYF.

V usage is TRBV13 and J usage is TRBJ2-7; possible D gene TRBD2, 6 bases. V lost 3 bases, J lost 2 bases, and 8 bases lay in between. Per the germline V gene, CDR1 is PRHDT and CDR2 is FYEKMQ (reference sequence). This CDR3 region has 13 residues. The CDR3 DNA reads TGTGCCAGCAGCTTTAGCGGAGCCTACGAGCAGTACTTC. Protein sequence: CASSFSGAYEQYF.